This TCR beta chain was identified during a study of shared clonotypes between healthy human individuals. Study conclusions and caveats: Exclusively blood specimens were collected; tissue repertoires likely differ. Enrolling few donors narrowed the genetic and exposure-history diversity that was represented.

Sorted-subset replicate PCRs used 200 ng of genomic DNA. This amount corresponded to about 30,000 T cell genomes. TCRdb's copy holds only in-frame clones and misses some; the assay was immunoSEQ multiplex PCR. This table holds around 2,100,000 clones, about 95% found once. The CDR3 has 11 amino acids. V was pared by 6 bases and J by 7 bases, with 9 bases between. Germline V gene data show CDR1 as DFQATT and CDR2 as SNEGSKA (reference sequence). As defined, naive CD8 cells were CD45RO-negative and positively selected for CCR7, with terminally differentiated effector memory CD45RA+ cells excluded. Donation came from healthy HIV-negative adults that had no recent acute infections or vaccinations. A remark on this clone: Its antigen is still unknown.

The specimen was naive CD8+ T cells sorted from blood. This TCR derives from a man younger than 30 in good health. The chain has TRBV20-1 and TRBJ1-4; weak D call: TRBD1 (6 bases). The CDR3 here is CSARQVEKLFF. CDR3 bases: TGCAGTGCCAGACAGGTTGAAAAACTGTTTTTT.